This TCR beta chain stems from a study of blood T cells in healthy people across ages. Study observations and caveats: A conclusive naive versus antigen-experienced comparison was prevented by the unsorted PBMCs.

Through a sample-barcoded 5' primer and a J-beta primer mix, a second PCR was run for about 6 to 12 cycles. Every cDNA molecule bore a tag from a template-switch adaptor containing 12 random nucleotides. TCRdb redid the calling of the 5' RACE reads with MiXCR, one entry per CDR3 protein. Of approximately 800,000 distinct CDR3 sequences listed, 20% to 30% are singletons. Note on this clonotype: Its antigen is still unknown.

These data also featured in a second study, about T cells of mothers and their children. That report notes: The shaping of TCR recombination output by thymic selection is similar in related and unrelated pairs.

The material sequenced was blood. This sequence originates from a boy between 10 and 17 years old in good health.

Here the CDR3 reads CASSQVIEGETSGANVLTF. The CDR3 bases are TGCGCCAGCAGCCAAGTTATAGAGGGGGAAACTTCTGGGGCCAACGTCCTGACTTTC. J is TRBJ2-6 and V is TRBV4-3, with a possible D match to TRBD1 (6 bases). V was clipped by 1 base and J by 1 base, with 17 bases between them. This CDR3 has 19 amino acids. CDR1 is LGHNA, CDR2 YSLEER, per germline.